These 14 T cell receptor beta chains share one sample of origin, sequenced in a study of blood T cell repertoires in COVID-19 (TCRdb year 2020). Libraries came from the immunoSEQ multiplex PCR assay. Held by TCRdb, this immuneACCESS table contains in-frame sequences only and omits some clones. Under half of the omission traces to an unresolved V gene where checked; the cause of the rest is unknown. The sample table holds roughly 220,000 clones, of which about three quarters were seen once. The biggest ten clones account for 5.5% to 7% of the sample. The sample comprised peripheral blood. The receptors shown here come from a woman between 65 and 79 years old with acute or convalescent COVID-19.

The V and J genes are TRBV5-1 and TRBJ1-1; TRBD1 aligns across 10 bases. From germline, CDR1 is SGHRS and CDR2 YFSETQ. V dropped 3 bases and J dropped 5; count of bases not matched to a gene: 4. The CDR3 runs 14 residues. CDR3 residues: CASSWGTGATEAFF. The CDR3 DNA reads TGCGCCAGCAGCTGGGGGACAGGGGCAACTGAAGCTTTCTTT.

This chain connects TRBV4-1 to TRBJ1-2, with 7 bases lining up with TRBD1. V trimming: 0 bases; J trimming: 0 bases; junction bases outside the gene matches: 4. CDR3 length equals 16 residues. Per the germline V gene, CDR1 is MGHRA and CDR2 is YSYEKL. The chain's CDR3 is CASSQEGTAANYGYTF. In nucleotides, the CDR3 is TGCGCCAGCAGCCAAGAAGGGACAGCAGCTAACTATGGCTACACCTTC.

The genes are TRBV27 and TRBJ2-2; TRBD2 agrees at 11 bases. The CDR3 consists of 16 residues. V was clipped by 6 bases and J by 5 bases; unmatched bases: 8. Germline V gene sequence: CDR1 MNHEY, CDR2 SMNVEV (reference sequence). CDR3 nucleotides: TGTGCCAGCAGACCTACTAGCGGGAGACGGACCGGGGAGCTGTTTTTT. Its protein product is CASRPTSGRRTGELFF.

This rearrangement joins TRBV2 to TRBJ1-1; perhaps TRBD1 as D (5 bases). V was trimmed by 8 bases and J by 10 bases, leaving 20 bases between them. CDR1 is SNHLY and CDR2 is FYNNEI in the germline V gene. There are 13 residues in the CDR3. The CDR3: CASYAPGAGGAFF. In DNA, the CDR3 is TGTGCCAGCTATGCCCCCGGGGCGGGGGGAGCTTTCTTT. Complete variable domain (other parts from reference TRBV2 and TRBJ1-1): EPEVTQTPSHQVTQMGQEVILRCVPISNHLYFYWYRQILGQKVEFLVSFYNNEISEKSEIFDDQFSVERPDGSNFTLKIRSTKLEDSAMYFCASYAPGAGGAFFGQGTRLTVV.

There are a few counts of this clone. CDR3 amino acids: CASSLREGRGGTDTQYF. The CDR3 bases are TGTGCCAGCAGTTTACGCGAGGGGCGGGGAGGCACAGATACGCAGTATTTT. The V and J genes are TRBV28 and TRBJ2-3; possibly TRBD2 for D (6 bases). The CDR3 runs to 17 residues. Per the germline V gene, CDR1 is MDHEN and CDR2 is SYDVKM. The V and J ends lost 2 bases and 1 base respectively, with 16 bases between them.

This clone was counted only a few times. The rearrangement links TRBV6-5 to TRBJ1-3, with TRBD1 identical over 7 bases. The length of the CDR3 is 14 residues. J gave up 3 bases and V 6 bases, and 5 bases lay outside the gene matches. Germline V gene lookup returns CDR1 MNHEY and CDR2 SVGAGI. This chain's CDR3 is CASRTGRDGNTIYF. The CDR3 coding sequence is TGTGCCAGCAGGACAGGGCGGGATGGAAACACCATATATTTT.

The gene calls are TRBV2 and TRBJ1-4; TRBD1 agrees at 7 bases. The CDR3 totals 16 residues. Trimming at V came to 5 bases and at J to 0 bases, leaving 6 bases not matched to a gene. Germline V CDR1 and CDR2: SNHLY, FYNNEI. CDR3 region: CASSLPGQSTNEKLFF. CDR3 nucleotides: TGTGCCAGCAGTCTACCGGGACAGTCAACTAATGAAAAACTGTTTTTT.

This clone was counted once. This rearrangement joins TRBV2 to TRBJ2-7; D may be TRBD2 (6 bases). Germline CDR1 SNHLY, CDR2 FYNNEI. Trimming left V 4 bases short and J 1 base short, with 17 bases between. The CDR3 runs 16 residues. The CDR3 region has the DNA TGTGCCAGCAGTGTGGCAAGGGGAGGAAGATCCTACGAGCAGTACTTC. Protein sequence: CASSVARGGRSYEQYF.

The chain recombines TRBV6-5 with TRBJ2-1; 12 positions match TRBD2. CDR1 and CDR2 from the germline V gene are MNHEY and SVGAGI. The CDR3 is 15 amino acids. The V and J ends lost 4 bases and 3 bases, in that order; junction bases with no gene match: 1. CDR3 coding DNA: TGTGCCAGCAGTTTACTAGCGGGAGGCTACAATGAGCAGTTCTTC. The encoded protein is CASSLLAGGYNEQFF.

In its sample, this clone was seen once. The chain has TRBV2 and TRBJ2-7; maybe TRBD2 (5 bases). This CDR3 comprises 13 residues. Trimming removed 6 bases from V and 2 bases from J, with 11 bases in between. The germline gives CDR1 SNHLY, CDR2 FYNNEI. The CDR3 loop reads CASSSVRAYEQYF. The CDR3, as DNA: TGTGCCAGCAGCTCAGTGAGGGCCTACGAGCAGTACTTC.

The V call is TRBV3-1 (or the pseudogene TRBV3-2), the J call TRBJ2-6; 7 positions match TRBD1. The CDR3 runs to 15 residues. Trimming removed 5 bases from V and 2 bases from J; junction bases left unmatched: 3. Germline V lookup: CDR1 LGHDT, CDR2 YNNKEL (reference sequence). The CDR3 DNA is TGTGCCAGCAGCGACGACAGGGCTGGGGCCAACGTCCTGACTTTC. It codes for CASSDDRAGANVLTF.

V and J are TRBV21-1 and TRBJ1-2; the table's D call, TRBD1, has no DNA check behind it. TRBV21-1 is labeled a pseudogene. This CDR3 has 18 amino acids. The CDR3 reads CASSNIKTNRDRGYGYTF. Here the CDR3 DNA reads TGTGCCAGCAGCAACATAAAAACCAACCGGGACAGGGGTTACGGCTACACCTTC.

This clone was observed a single time. The chain couples TRBV5-1 to TRBJ2-7; 8 bases fit TRBD2. Germline trimming cut 1 base from V and 2 bases from J; bases unmatched to any gene: 5. The CDR3 spans 15 residues. Per the germline V gene, CDR1 is SGHRS and CDR2 is YFSETQ. The CDR3 sequence is CASSLTSGSTYEQYF. CDR3 sequence (DNA): TGCGCCAGCAGCTTGACTAGCGGTAGTACCTACGAGCAGTACTTC.

The chain recombines TRBV2 with TRBJ1-1, with TRBD1 identical over 8 bases. CDR1 and CDR2 from the germline V gene are SNHLY and FYNNEI. J gave up 4 bases and V 6 bases, and 10 bases lay outside the gene matches. This CDR3 contains 15 residues. Here the CDR3 reads CASREQGGEGTEAFF. The CDR3 DNA reads as TGTGCCAGCAGGGAACAGGGGGGAGAGGGCACTGAAGCTTTCTTT.